This T cell receptor (beta chain) was profiled in a study of identical twins. On this clonotype itself: Its antigen remains unidentified.

TCRdb reprocessed the 5' RACE reads via MiXCR and lists one record per CDR3 protein. The top ten hold 10% to 15% of the sample, which has about 790,000 distinct CDR3 sequences, around a sixth seen once. Study results and caveats: The study found that models underestimated out-of-frame TCR alpha sharing in monozygotic twins.

The same data also went into a second study, on T cells expressing NK-cell markers.

The TCR originated in a woman under 30 in good health. The sequenced material came from PBMCs.

The CDR3 region is CASSLAATNEKLFF. The CDR3 nucleotides read TGTGCCAGCAGCTTAGCCGCAACTAATGAAAAACTGTTTTTT. The rearrangement uses TRBV7-9 and TRBJ1-4, with D hard to call. V was pared by 0 bases and J by 0 bases, with 2 bases between. Germline-derived CDR1 and CDR2 are SEHNR and FQNEAQ (reference sequence). The CDR3 is 14 amino acids.